Listed here are 22 T cell receptor beta chains from one sample, sequenced in a study of T cells in Graves' hyperthyroidism and ophthalmopathy. RNA transcripts provided the source from which TCR beta CDR3 regions were amplified. The HTBI set primed first-round TCR CDR3 RT-PCR. Using its own MiXCR run on the multiplex PCR reads, TCRdb lists one record per CDR3 protein. The sample has about 210,000 distinct CDR3 sequences; around 19% are singletons. Sequencing input: blood. The source of these receptors is a middle-aged man with Graves' hyperthyroidism.

This clonotype was counted many times. This chain uses TRBV11-3 with TRBJ2-2; D is ambiguous. Per the germline V gene, CDR1 is SGHNT and CDR2 is YENEEA. The CDR3 length is 15 residues. Trimming took 2 bases from V and 1 from J, leaving 8 bases between them. The DNA for the CDR3 is TGTGCCAGCAGCTTATTTTCTAGGAACACCGGGGAGCTGTTTTTT. It is translated as CASSLFSRNTGELFF.

About this clonotype: A clone one base away is much larger, so this may be a read error. The V gene is TRBV28, the J gene TRBJ1-6, with D unclear. CDR1 MDHEN and CDR2 SYDVKM come from the germline V gene. V lost 3 bases, J lost 4 bases, and 7 bases lay in between. The CDR3 totals 14 residues. CDR3 amino acids: CASSLRQYNSPLHF. The CDR3 nucleotides are TGTGCCAGCAGTTTGAGACAATATAATTCACCCCTCCACTTT.

The V call is TRBV4-2, the J call TRBJ2-7, with 7 bases aligning to TRBD1. The CDR3 runs 15 residues. Losses at the gene ends were 3 bases for V and 6 bases for J; bases not matched to a gene: 11. Germline CDR1 LGHNA, CDR2 YNFKEQ. Written as DNA, the CDR3 is TGTGCCAGCAGCCAGGAAGGGACAGAGCATAGCGAGCAGTACTTC. Its protein is CASSQEGTEHSEQYF.

This clonotype was seen more than once but under ten times. The CDR3 sequence: CASSRRISNQPQHF. The DNA of the CDR3 is TGTGCCAGCAGTCGAAGGATTAGCAATCAGCCCCAGCATTTT. The chain has TRBV5-8 and TRBJ1-5; D gene ambiguous. Germline lookup yields CDR1 SGHTS and CDR2 YDEGEE. With 5 bases removed from V and 0 bases from J, the gap between germline ends came to 9 bases. The CDR3 loop spans 14 amino acids.

The rearrangement uses TRBV24-1 and TRBJ1-1; 9 bases line up with TRBD1. Germline CDR1 and CDR2: KGHDR and SFDVKD. After removal of 8 bases from V and 4 bases from J, the junction contained 4 bases not matched to a gene. The CDR3 runs 13 residues. The CDR3 DNA follows: TGTGCCACCACAGGGACAGGGAGCACTGAAGCTTTCTTT. This encodes CATTGTGSTEAFF.

This clonotype was seen at least ten times. The chain recombines TRBV2 with TRBJ2-5, with 11 bases identical to TRBD1. Losses at the gene ends were 5 bases for V and 5 bases for J; bases not matched to a gene: 4. This CDR3 contains 14 residues. Germline V gene sequence: CDR1 SNHLY, CDR2 FYNNEI. The CDR3 here is CASSWTGGAETQYF. CDR3 nucleotides: TGTGCCAGCAGTTGGACAGGGGGCGCGGAGACCCAGTACTTC.

The chain carries TRBV5-5 and TRBJ2-7; 9 bases are shared with TRBD1. This CDR3 comprises 15 residues. Germline V lookup: CDR1 SGHKS, CDR2 YYEKEE (reference sequence). V lost 0 bases and J lost 3; bases outside the gene matches: 4. The CDR3 spells CASSLEGTGIYEQYF. CDR3 nucleotides: TGTGCCAGCAGCTTGGAGGGGACAGGGATCTACGAGCAGTACTTC. The variable domain in full, with the rest retrieved from reference TRBV5-5 and TRBJ2-7, is DAGVTQSPTHLIKTRGQQVTLRCSPISGHKSVSWYQQVLGQGPQFIFQYYEKEERGRGNFPDRFSARQFPNYSSELNVNALLLGDSALYLCASSLEGTGIYEQYFGPGTRLTVT.

Ten or more counts support this clonotype. The chain links TRBV2 to TRBJ2-3; the match to TRBD2 covers 7 bases. The CDR3 is 13 amino acids. V trimming: 6 bases; J trimming: 4 bases; junction bases outside the gene matches: 4. Germline CDR1 and CDR2: SNHLY and FYNNEI. DNA for the CDR3: TGTGCCAGCAGCTCTGGGGGGGCAGATACGCAGTATTTT. Protein sequence: CASSSGGADTQYF.

This clonotype has just a few counts. The V and J genes are TRBV4-3 and TRBJ2-1, with D perhaps TRBD2 (5 bases). Germline V gene data show CDR1 as LGHNA and CDR2 as YSLEER. The V end lost 1 base, the J end lost 9 bases, and 10 bases lay between the germline ends. The CDR3 spans 13 residues. The CDR3 loop is CASSQVSGVEQFF. The CDR3 DNA reads as TGCGCCAGCAGCCAAGTAAGCGGTGTTGAGCAGTTCTTC.

There are many counts of this clonotype. The chain couples TRBV7-8 to TRBJ2-7; no clear D gene. The V end was cut by 6 bases, the J end by 2 bases, with 11 bases between. CDR1 and CDR2 from the germline V gene are SGHVS and FQNEAQ. The CDR3 sequence is 13 residues long. CDR3 bases: TGTGCCAGCAGTGGACGGGCCCCCTACGAGCAGTACTTC. Protein sequence: CASSGRAPYEQYF.

This clonotype was detected ten times or more. This chain connects TRBV28 to TRBJ1-1, with 7 bases that match TRBD1. The CDR3 sequence is 16 residues long. The V segment lost 2 bases and the J segment 7 bases; nucleotides outside the gene matches: 13. The V gene's germline CDR1 is MDHEN and CDR2 SYDVKM. The CDR3: CASSLTRTGGTHEAFF. The CDR3 DNA reads TGTGCCAGCAGTTTAACAAGGACAGGCGGAACCCATGAAGCTTTCTTT.

The chain has TRBV30 and TRBJ1-6; D gene unclear. Trimming pared 1 base from V and 4 bases from J, leaving 5 bases between. Looked up from germline, CDR1 is GTSNPN and CDR2 is SVGIG (reference sequence). CDR3 length: 13 residues. The CDR3 region is CAWSAGYNSPLHF. DNA for the CDR3: TGTGCCTGGAGTGCGGGATATAATTCACCCCTCCACTTT.

As to this clonotype: The junction departs from germline at one end; a sequencing error may be responsible. The chain uses TRBV25-1 and TRBJ2-1, with a tentative D call TRBD2 (5 bases). The CDR3 is 15 amino acids. Germline CDR1 is MGHDK and CDR2 is SYGVNS. CDR3 amino acids: CATQPEGRSYNGQFF. The CDR3 DNA follows: TGTGCCACCCAGCCCGAGGGTAGGTCCTACAATGGGCAGTTCTTC.

This clonotype has ten or more counts. This rearrangement joins TRBV6-2 or TRBV6-3 to TRBJ1-5; D possibly corresponds to TRBD1 (5 bases). Deletions cut 2 bases from V and 2 bases from J, with 16 bases between. From germline, CDR1 is MNHEY and CDR2 SVGEGT. This CDR3 is built from 17 residues. The CDR3 nucleotides are TGTGCCAGCAGTTACGGTCGGACAACCCGCCGCAATCAGCCCCAGCATTTT. It is translated as CASSYGRTTRRNQPQHF.

This clonotype was found many times. The rearrangement links TRBV15 to TRBJ1-4; tentatively, D is TRBD1 (5 bases). CDR1 is LNHNV and CDR2 is YYDKDF in the germline V gene (reference sequence). The length of the CDR3 is 16 residues. Trimming took off 5 bases at V and 0 bases at J, with 13 bases between the two ends. CDR3 sequence: CATSPRLGATNEKLFF. The CDR3 DNA reads as TGTGCCACCAGCCCGAGGCTGGGGGCAACTAATGAAAAACTGTTTTTT.

This chain uses TRBV6-1 with TRBJ2-7; TRBD2 matches 8 bases. The CDR3 runs 15 residues. Germline CDR1 and CDR2: MNHNS and SASEGT. Trimming at V came to 3 bases and at J to 0 bases, leaving 4 bases not matched to a gene. The CDR3 nucleotides read TGTGCCAGCAGTGAGGTTAGCGGGGACTCCTACGAGCAGTACTTC. Its translation: CASSEVSGDSYEQYF.

This clonotype came up a few times. The V gene is TRBV5-4, the J gene TRBJ2-1; TRBD2 matches 7 bases. V was clipped by 8 bases and J by 8 bases; unmatched bases: 10. Germline CDR1 is SGHNT and CDR2 is YYREEE (reference sequence). CDR3 length equals 13 residues. The CDR3 is CASGAGVSDEQFF. CDR3 nucleotides: TGTGCCAGTGGCGCGGGGGTATCGGATGAGCAGTTCTTC.

This clonotype was observed many times. This chain connects TRBV6-5 to TRBJ2-2; perhaps D is TRBD1 or TRBD2 (7 bases each). V was cut by 4 bases and J by 5 bases, with 20 bases left in between. From germline, CDR1 is MNHEY and CDR2 SVGAGI. The CDR3 extends over 17 amino acids. CDR3: CASSSPGGGGLTGELFF. CDR3 sequence (DNA): TGTGCCAGCAGTTCTCCGGGAGGAGGGGGCTTGACCGGGGAGCTGTTTTTT.

The V call is TRBV20-1, the J call TRBJ2-7, with TRBD1 identical over 7 bases. The CDR3 loop spans 14 amino acids. With 5 bases clipped from V and 0 bases from J, the junction kept 7 bases outside the gene matches. The V gene's germline CDR1 is DFQATT and CDR2 SNEGSKA (reference sequence). In nucleotides, the CDR3 is TGCAGTGCTTCCAGGGGGAAAAGCTCCTACGAGCAGTACTTC. Residues: CSASRGKSSYEQYF.

The chain carries TRBV6-1 and TRBJ2-1, with D perhaps TRBD2 (5 bases). The CDR3 loop spans 15 amino acids. V was pared by 8 bases and J by 8 bases, with 22 bases between. Germline CDR1 and CDR2: MNHNS and SASEGT. CDR3 coding DNA: TGTGCCAGCCGCGTTCCGCGAGGGTTTGGATATGAGCAGTTCTTC. Its protein is CASRVPRGFGYEQFF.

This clonotype was counted many times. The chain couples TRBV2 to TRBJ2-5; the D call may be TRBD1 or TRBD2 (6 bases each). Deletions cut 7 bases from V and 5 bases from J, with 26 bases between. CDR1 and CDR2 (germline): SNHLY, FYNNEI. CDR3 length: 17 amino acids. CDR3: CASKEGTGGGPTETQYF. CDR3 coding DNA: TGTGCCAGCAAAGAGGGGACTGGTGGGGGCCCCACGGAGACCCAGTACTTC.

As concerns this clonotype: A much more abundant neighbour one base away suggests this may be a read error. This chain links TRBV30 with TRBJ2-3; perhaps D is TRBD1 or TRBD2 (5 bases each). CDR1 and CDR2 from the germline V gene are GTSNPN and SVGIG (reference sequence). V was pared by 8 bases and J by 5 bases, with 17 bases between. CDR3 size: 13 residues. In DNA, the CDR3 is TGTGCCATATCCTGGGGGATCGGAGATACGCAGTATTTT. Protein sequence: CAISWGIGDTQYF.